This entry concerns a single TCR beta chain. Produced via immunoSEQ multiplex PCR; TCRdb's table is partial and in-frame only. In the table there are 150,000 or so clones, about nine tenths of which are singletons. The germline V gene has CDR1 LGHDT and CDR2 YNNKEL (reference sequence). Trimming cost V 1 base and J 2 bases, with 5 bases left between them. CDR3 length: 13 amino acids. The source of the sample is a study of T cell responses to AZD1222 COVID-19 vaccine. The rearrangement links TRBV3-1 (or the pseudogene TRBV3-2) to TRBJ2-5; unclear D gene. The clonotype comes from an adult in good health. This sample comprised peripheral blood, obtained on day 0 of AZD1222 vaccination. CDR3 coding DNA: TGTGCCAGCAGCCAAGGGGGACAAGAGACCCAGTACTTC. This translates into CASSQGGQETQYF.